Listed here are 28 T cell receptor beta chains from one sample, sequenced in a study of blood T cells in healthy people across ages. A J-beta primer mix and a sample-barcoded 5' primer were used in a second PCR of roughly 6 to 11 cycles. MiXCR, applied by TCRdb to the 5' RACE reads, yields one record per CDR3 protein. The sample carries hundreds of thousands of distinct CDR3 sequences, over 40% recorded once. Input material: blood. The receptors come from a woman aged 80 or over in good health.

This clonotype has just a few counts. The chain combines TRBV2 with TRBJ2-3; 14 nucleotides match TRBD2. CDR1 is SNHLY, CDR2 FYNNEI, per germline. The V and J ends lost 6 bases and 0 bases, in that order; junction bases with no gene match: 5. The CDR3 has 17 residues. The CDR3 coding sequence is TGTGCCAGCAGGGAGACTAGCGGGAGGGCCAGCACAGATACGCAGTATTTT. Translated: CASRETSGRASTDTQYF.

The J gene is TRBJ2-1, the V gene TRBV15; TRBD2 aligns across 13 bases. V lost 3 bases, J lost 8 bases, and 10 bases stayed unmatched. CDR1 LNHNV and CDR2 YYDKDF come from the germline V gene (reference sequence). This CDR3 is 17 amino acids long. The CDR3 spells CATSSGLAGVSGHEQFF. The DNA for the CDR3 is TGTGCCACCAGCAGTGGACTAGCGGGGGTATCCGGGCATGAGCAGTTCTTC.

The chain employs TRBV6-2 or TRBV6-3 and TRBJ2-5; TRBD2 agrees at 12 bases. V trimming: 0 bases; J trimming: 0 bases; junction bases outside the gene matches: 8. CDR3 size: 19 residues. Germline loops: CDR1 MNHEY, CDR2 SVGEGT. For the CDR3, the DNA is TGTGCCAGCAGTTACTCGAGGACTAGCGGGATTACGTACCAAGAGACCCAGTACTTC. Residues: CASSYSRTSGITYQETQYF.

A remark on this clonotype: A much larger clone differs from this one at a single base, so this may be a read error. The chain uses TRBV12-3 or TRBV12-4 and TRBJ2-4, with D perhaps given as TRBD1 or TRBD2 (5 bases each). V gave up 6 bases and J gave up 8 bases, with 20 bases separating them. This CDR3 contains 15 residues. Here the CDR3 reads CASSPGRAEVDIQYF. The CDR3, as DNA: TGTGCCAGCAGCCCGGGACGAGCGGAAGTAGACATTCAGTACTTC.

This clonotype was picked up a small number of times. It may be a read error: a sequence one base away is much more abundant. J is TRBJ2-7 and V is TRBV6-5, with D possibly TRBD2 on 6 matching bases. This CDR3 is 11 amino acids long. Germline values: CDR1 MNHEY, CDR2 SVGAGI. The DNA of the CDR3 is TGTGCTTCACAGCGGAGGGATGAGCAGTACTTC. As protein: CASQRRDEQYF.

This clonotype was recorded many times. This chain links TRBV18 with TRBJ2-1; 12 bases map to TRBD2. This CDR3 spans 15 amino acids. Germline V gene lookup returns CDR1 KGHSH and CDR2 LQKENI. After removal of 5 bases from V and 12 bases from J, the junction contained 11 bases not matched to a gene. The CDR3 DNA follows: TGTGCCAGCTCAGAGGGACTAGCGGGCCCCGGCGGGCAGTTCTTC. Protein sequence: CASSEGLAGPGGQFF.

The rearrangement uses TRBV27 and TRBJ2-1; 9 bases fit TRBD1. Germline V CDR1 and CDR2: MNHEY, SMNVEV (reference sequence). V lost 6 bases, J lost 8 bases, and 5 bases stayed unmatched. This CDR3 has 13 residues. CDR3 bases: TGTGCCAGCAGCGGGACAGGGAGCCATGAGCAGTTCTTC. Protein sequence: CASSGTGSHEQFF.

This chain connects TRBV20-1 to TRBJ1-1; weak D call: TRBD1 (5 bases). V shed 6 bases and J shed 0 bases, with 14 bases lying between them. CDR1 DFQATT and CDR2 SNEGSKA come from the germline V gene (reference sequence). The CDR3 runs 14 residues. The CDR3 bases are TGCAGTGCGCAAGCAGGGTCTGTGAACACTGAAGCTTTCTTT. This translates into CSAQAGSVNTEAFF.

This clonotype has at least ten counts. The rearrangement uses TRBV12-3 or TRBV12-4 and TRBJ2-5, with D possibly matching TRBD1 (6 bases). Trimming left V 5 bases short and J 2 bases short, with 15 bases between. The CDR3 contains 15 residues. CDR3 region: CASSPWGQSQETQYF. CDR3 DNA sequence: TGTGCCAGCAGTCCGTGGGGGCAATCTCAAGAGACCCAGTACTTC.

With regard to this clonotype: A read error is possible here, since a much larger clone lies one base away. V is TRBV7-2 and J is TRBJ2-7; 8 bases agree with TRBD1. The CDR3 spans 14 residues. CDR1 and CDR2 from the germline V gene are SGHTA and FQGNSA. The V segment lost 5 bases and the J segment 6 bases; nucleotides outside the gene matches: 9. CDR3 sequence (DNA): TGTGCCAGCAGCGTAATGATTGGACAGGGCGAGCAGTACTTC. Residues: CASSVMIGQGEQYF.

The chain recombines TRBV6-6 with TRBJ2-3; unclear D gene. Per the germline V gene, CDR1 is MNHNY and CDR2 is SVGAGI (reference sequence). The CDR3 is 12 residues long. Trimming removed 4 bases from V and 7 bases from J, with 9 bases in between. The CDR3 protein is CASSSNEYTQYF. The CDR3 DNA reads TGTGCCAGCAGTTCCAACGAGTATACGCAGTATTTT.

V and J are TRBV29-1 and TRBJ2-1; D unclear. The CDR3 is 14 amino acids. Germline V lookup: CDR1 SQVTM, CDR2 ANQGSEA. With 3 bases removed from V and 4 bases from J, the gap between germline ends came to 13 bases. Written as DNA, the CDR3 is TGCAGCGTTGAGCTGGCGCTCCAATACAATGAGCAGTTCTTC. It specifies CSVELALQYNEQFF.

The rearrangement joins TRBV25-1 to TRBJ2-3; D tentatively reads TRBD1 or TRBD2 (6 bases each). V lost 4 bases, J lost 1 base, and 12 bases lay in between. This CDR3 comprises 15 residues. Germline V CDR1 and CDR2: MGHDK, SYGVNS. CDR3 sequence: CASSGGGQGTDTQYF. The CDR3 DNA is TGTGCCAGCAGTGGTGGGGGGCAGGGCACAGATACGCAGTATTTT.

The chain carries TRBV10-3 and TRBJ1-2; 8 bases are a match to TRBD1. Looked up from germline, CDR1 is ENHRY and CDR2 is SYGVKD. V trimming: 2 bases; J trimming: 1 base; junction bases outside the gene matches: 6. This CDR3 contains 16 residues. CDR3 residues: CAISEDRGRINYGYTF. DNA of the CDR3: TGTGCCATCAGTGAGGACAGGGGTCGGATTAACTATGGCTACACCTTC.

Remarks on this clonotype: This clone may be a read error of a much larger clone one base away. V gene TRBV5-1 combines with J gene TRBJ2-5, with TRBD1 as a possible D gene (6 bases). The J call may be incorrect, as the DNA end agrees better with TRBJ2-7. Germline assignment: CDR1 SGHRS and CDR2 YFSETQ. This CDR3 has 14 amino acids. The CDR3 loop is CASSRDTGTCEQYF. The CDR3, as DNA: TGCGCCAGCTCCCGGGACACCGGTACCTGCGAGCAGTACTTC.

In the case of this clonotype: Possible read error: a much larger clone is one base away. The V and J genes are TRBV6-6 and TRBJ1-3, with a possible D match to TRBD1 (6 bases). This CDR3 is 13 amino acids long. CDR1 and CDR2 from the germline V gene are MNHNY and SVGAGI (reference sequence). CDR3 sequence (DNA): TGTGCCAGCAGTGGGACACAAGGAAACACCACATATTTT. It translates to CASSGTQGNTTYF.

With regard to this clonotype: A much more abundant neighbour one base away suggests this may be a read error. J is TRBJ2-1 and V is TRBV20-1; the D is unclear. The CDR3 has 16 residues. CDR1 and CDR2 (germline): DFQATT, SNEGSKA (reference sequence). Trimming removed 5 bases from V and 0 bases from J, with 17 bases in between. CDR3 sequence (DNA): TGCAGTGCTTTTAAAGACATCTACACCTCCTACAATGAGCAGTTCTTC. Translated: CSAFKDIYTSYNEQFF.

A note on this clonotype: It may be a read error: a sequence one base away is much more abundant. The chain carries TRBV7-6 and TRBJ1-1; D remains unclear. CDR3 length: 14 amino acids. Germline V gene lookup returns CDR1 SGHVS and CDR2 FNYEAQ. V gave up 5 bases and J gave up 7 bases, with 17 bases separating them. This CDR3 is CASSVTREVGEAFF. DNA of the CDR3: TGTGCCAGCAGCGTAACGCGGGAAGTAGGTGAAGCTTTCTTT.

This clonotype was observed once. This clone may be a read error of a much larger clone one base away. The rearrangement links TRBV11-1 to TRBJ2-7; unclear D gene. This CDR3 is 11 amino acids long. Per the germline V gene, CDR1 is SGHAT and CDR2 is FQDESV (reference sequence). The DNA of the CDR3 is TGTGCCGGCAGCTTATCGGACGAGCAGTACTTC. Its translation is CAGSLSDEQYF.

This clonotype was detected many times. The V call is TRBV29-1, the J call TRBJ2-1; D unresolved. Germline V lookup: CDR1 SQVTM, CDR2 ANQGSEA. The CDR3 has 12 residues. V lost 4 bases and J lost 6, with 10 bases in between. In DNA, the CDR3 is TGCAGCGTTGCGGTGGTTATCAATGAGCAGTTCTTC. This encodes CSVAVVINEQFF.

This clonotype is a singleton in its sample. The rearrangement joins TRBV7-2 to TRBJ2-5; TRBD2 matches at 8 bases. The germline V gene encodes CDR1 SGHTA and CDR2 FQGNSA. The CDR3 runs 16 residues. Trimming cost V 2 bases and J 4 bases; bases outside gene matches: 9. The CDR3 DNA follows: TGTGCCAGCAGCTTAAGTCCGGGGGGGGGCAGAGAGACCCAGTACTTC. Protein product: CASSLSPGGGRETQYF.

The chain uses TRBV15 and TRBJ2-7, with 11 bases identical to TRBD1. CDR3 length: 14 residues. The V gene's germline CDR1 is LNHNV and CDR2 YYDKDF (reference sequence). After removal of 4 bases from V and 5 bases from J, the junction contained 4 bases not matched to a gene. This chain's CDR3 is CATSIRDRGNEQYF. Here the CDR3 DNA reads TGTGCCACCAGCATTAGGGACAGGGGGAACGAGCAGTACTTC.

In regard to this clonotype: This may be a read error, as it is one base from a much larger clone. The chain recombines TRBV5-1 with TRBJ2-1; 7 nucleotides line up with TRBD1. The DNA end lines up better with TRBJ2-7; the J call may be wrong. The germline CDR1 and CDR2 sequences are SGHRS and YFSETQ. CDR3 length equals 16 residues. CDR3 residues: CASSPLTGSSYNEQYF. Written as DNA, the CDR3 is TGCGCCAGCAGCCCGCTGACAGGGAGCTCCTACAATGAGCAGTACTTC.

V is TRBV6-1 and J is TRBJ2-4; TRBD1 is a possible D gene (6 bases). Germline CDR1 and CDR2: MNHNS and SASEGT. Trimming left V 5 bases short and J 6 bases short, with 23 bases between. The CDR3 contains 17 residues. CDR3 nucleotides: TGTGCCAGCAGTCCCAGGGGATCTCAGGGCCCTAGAAACATTCAGTACTTC. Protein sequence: CASSPRGSQGPRNIQYF.

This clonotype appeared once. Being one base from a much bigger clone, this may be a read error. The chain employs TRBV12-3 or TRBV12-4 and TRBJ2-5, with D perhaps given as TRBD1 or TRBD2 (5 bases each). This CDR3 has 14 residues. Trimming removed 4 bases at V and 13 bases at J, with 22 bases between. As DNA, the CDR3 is TGTGCCAGCAGTTCTACTAACTCCGGGACCCTGTCGTACTTC. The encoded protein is CASSSTNSGTLSYF.

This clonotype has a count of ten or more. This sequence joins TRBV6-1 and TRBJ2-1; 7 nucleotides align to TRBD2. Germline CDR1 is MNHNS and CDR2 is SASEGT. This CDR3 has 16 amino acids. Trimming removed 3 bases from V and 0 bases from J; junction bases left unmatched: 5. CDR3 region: CASSDQSGGSYNEQFF. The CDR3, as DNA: TGTGCCAGCAGTGACCAGTCGGGGGGCTCCTACAATGAGCAGTTCTTC.

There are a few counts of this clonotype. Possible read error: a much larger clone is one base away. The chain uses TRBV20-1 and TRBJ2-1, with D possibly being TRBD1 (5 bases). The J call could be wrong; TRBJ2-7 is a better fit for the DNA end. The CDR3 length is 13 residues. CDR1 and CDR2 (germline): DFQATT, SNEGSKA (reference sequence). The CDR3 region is CSAPRTTYNEQYF. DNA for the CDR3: TGCAGTGCTCCTCGGACAACCTACAATGAGCAGTACTTC.

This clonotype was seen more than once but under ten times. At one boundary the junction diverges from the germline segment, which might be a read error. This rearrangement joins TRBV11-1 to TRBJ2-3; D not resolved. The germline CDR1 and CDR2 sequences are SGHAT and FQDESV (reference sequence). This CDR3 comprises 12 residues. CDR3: CASNLGTDTQYF. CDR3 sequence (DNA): TGTGCCAGCAACTTAGGAACAGATACGCAGTATTTT.